Listed below are T cell receptor beta chains from one sample, sequenced in a study of T cells in Graves' hyperthyroidism and ophthalmopathy. TCRdb re-derived calls from the multiplex PCR reads in MiXCR, one entry per CDR3 protein. This table has about 590,000 distinct CDR3 sequences, approximately 14% appearing once. Sequences were obtained from blood. The receptors were gathered from a young woman with Graves' hyperthyroidism. CDR3s include the opening cysteine and the closing phenylalanine or tryptophan. The order of the fields is V gene, D gene, clone size, J gene, CDR3 protein, CDR3 DNA. D genes are given only for firm matches. Clone size is not always given. Where it is, it says once, few, many or a class for expanded clones.

v_call: TRBV5-1
d_call: TRBD1
clone_size: many
j_call: TRBJ2-7
cdr3_aa: CASCRTGDIEQYF
cdr3_nt: TGCGCCAGCTGCAGGACAGGGGACATCGAGCAGTACTTC

v_call: TRBV6-1
d_call: -
clone_size: few
j_call: TRBJ2-7
cdr3_aa: CAVHSSTYEQYF
cdr3_nt: TGTGCCGTTCACAGCTCGACCTACGAGCAGTACTTC

v_call: TRBV7-2
d_call: TRBD2
clone_size: many
j_call: TRBJ2-3
cdr3_aa: CASSLRILAGGQNTQYF
cdr3_nt: TGTGCCAGCAGCTTACGAATACTAGCGGGAGGGCAAAATACGCAGTATTTT

v_call: TRBV6-5
d_call: -
clone_size: few
j_call: TRBJ2-3
cdr3_aa: CASSSSATGSTDTQYF
cdr3_nt: TGTGCCAGCAGTTCCTCTGCGACAGGCTCCACAGATACGCAGTATTTT

v_call: TRBV6-1
d_call: TRBD2
clone_size: -
j_call: TRBJ2-1
cdr3_aa: CATRTAGTRAYNEQFF
cdr3_nt: TGTGCCACCCGGACGGCCGGGACTAGGGCCTACAATGAGCAGTTCTTC

v_call: TRBV20-1
d_call: -
clone_size: -
j_call: TRBJ2-2
cdr3_aa: CSARDSGGTNTGELFF
cdr3_nt: TGCAGTGCTAGAGACTCCGGCGGTACGAACACCGGGGAGCTGTTTTTT

v_call: TRBV28
d_call: TRBD2
clone_size: many
j_call: TRBJ2-7
cdr3_aa: CASSLIKRGAYEQYF
cdr3_nt: TGTGCCAGCAGTTTAATCAAGCGGGGGGCCTACGAGCAGTACTTC

v_call: TRBV4-1
d_call: -
clone_size: few
j_call: TRBJ2-3
cdr3_aa: CASSQDPGPQDTQYF
cdr3_nt: TGCGCCAGCAGCCAGGACCCGGGACCCCAAGATACGCAGTATTTT

v_call: TRBV6-1
d_call: -
clone_size: few
j_call: TRBJ2-2
cdr3_aa: CASSPDEAGELFF
cdr3_nt: TGTGCCAGCAGTCCGGACGAGGCGGGGGAGCTGTTTTTT

v_call: TRBV14
d_call: -
clone_size: few
j_call: TRBJ2-2
cdr3_aa: CASSQSGLANTGELFF
cdr3_nt: TGTGCCAGCAGCCAAAGCGGGCTCGCGAACACCGGGGAGCTGTTTTTT

v_call: TRBV9
d_call: -
clone_size: -
j_call: TRBJ2-1
cdr3_aa: CASSVAGGTQVFYNEQFF
cdr3_nt: TGTGCCAGCAGCGTAGCTGGGGGGACACAAGTATTTTACAATGAGCAGTTCTTC

v_call: TRBV6-2/TRBV6-3
d_call: -
clone_size: many
j_call: TRBJ2-7
cdr3_aa: CASSLSGTPRYEQYF
cdr3_nt: TGTGCCAGCAGCCTTTCCGGGACCCCTAGGTACGAGCAGTACTTC

v_call: TRBV18
d_call: -
clone_size: many
j_call: TRBJ1-4
cdr3_aa: CASSPPGGNEKLFF
cdr3_nt: TGTGCCAGCTCACCACCGGGGGGAAATGAAAAACTGTTTTTT

v_call: TRBV7-3
d_call: -
clone_size: many
j_call: TRBJ2-1
cdr3_aa: CASSFIGANNEQFF
cdr3_nt: TGTGCCAGCAGCTTTATAGGGGCCAACAATGAGCAGTTCTTC

v_call: TRBV5-6
d_call: -
clone_size: many
j_call: TRBJ2-7
cdr3_aa: CASSLSLVPYEQYF
cdr3_nt: TGTGCCAGCAGCTTGTCGCTAGTTCCCTACGAGCAGTACTTC

v_call: TRBV5-6
d_call: -
clone_size: few
j_call: TRBJ2-5
cdr3_aa: CASSLGGMTQYF
cdr3_nt: TGTGCCAGCAGCTTGGGCGGGATGACCCAGTACTTC

v_call: TRBV20-1
d_call: -
clone_size: -
j_call: TRBJ1-1
cdr3_aa: CSEYVNTEAFF
cdr3_nt: TGCAGTGAGTATGTGAACACTGAAGCTTTCTTT

v_call: TRBV7-2
d_call: TRBD2
clone_size: many
j_call: TRBJ2-1
cdr3_aa: CASSSGLLAYNEQFF
cdr3_nt: TGTGCCAGCAGCTCGGGACTACTCGCCTACAATGAGCAGTTCTTC

v_call: TRBV10-3
d_call: -
clone_size: -
j_call: TRBJ2-2
cdr3_aa: CAITMNTGELFF
cdr3_nt: TGTGCCATCACCATGAACACCGGGGAGCTGTTTTTT

v_call: TRBV12-5
d_call: -
clone_size: many
j_call: TRBJ2-1
cdr3_aa: CASGGSWWDEQFF
cdr3_nt: TGTGCTAGTGGCGGGAGTTGGTGGGATGAGCAGTTCTTC

v_call: TRBV2
d_call: -
clone_size: many
j_call: TRBJ1-3
cdr3_aa: CASSEGGDSGNTIYF
cdr3_nt: TGTGCCAGCAGTGAGGGGGGGGACTCTGGAAACACCATATATTTT

v_call: TRBV20-1
d_call: -
clone_size: many
j_call: TRBJ2-7
cdr3_aa: CSAGDGNTEQYF
cdr3_nt: TGCAGTGCCGGGGACGGCAACACCGAGCAGTACTTC

v_call: TRBV11-1
d_call: TRBD2
clone_size: many
j_call: TRBJ2-1
cdr3_aa: CASSLEGLAGLHSSYNEQFF
cdr3_nt: TGTGCCAGCAGCTTAGAAGGGCTAGCGGGACTTCACAGCTCCTACAATGAGCAGTTCTTC

v_call: TRBV9
d_call: -
clone_size: few
j_call: TRBJ2-1
cdr3_aa: CASSASEKNEQFF
cdr3_nt: TGTGCCAGCAGCGCGTCGGAGAAAAATGAGCAGTTCTTC

v_call: TRBV5-6
d_call: -
clone_size: many
j_call: TRBJ2-3
cdr3_aa: CASSPTLAGLTDTQYF
cdr3_nt: TGTGCCAGCAGCCCGACCCTCGCGGGGCTCACAGATACGCAGTATTTT

v_call: TRBV15
d_call: -
clone_size: many
j_call: TRBJ2-2
cdr3_aa: CATSRVFNTGELFF
cdr3_nt: TGTGCCACCAGCAGAGTCTTCAACACCGGGGAGCTGTTTTTT

v_call: TRBV15
d_call: -
clone_size: few
j_call: TRBJ2-5
cdr3_aa: CATSTKETQYF
cdr3_nt: TGTGCCACCAGCACGAAAGAGACCCAGTACTTC

v_call: TRBV15
d_call: -
clone_size: few
j_call: TRBJ2-1
cdr3_aa: CATSRAGGSSYNEQFF
cdr3_nt: TGTGCCACCAGCAGAGCTGGCGGCAGCTCCTACAATGAGCAGTTCTTC

v_call: TRBV3-1
d_call: -
clone_size: many
j_call: TRBJ2-1
cdr3_aa: CASSQDLINEQFF
cdr3_nt: TGTGCCAGCAGCCAAGATCTGATTAATGAGCAGTTCTTC

v_call: TRBV7-8
d_call: TRBD2
clone_size: many
j_call: TRBJ2-1
cdr3_aa: CASSFGTSENREQFF
cdr3_nt: TGTGCCAGCAGCTTCGGGACTAGCGAAAATAGGGAGCAGTTCTTC

v_call: TRBV7-9
d_call: TRBD1
clone_size: -
j_call: TRBJ2-7
cdr3_aa: CASSFDLQGAYEQYF
cdr3_nt: TGTGCCAGCAGCTTCGATTTGCAGGGGGCCTACGAGCAGTACTTC

v_call: TRBV6-5
d_call: -
clone_size: -
j_call: TRBJ2-2
cdr3_aa: CASSFRIPNTGELFF
cdr3_nt: TGTGCCAGCAGTTTCAGAATCCCGAACACCGGGGAGCTGTTTTTT

v_call: TRBV20-1
d_call: -
clone_size: many
j_call: TRBJ2-7
cdr3_aa: CSATAHPGYEQYF
cdr3_nt: TGCAGTGCTACGGCCCACCCGGGGTACGAGCAGTACTTC

v_call: TRBV7-9
d_call: TRBD1
clone_size: few
j_call: TRBJ1-5
cdr3_aa: CASSLASGGVGQPQHF
cdr3_nt: TGTGCCAGCAGCTTAGCGTCAGGGGGCGTCGGTCAGCCCCAGCATTTT

v_call: TRBV12-5
d_call: -
clone_size: few
j_call: TRBJ1-3
cdr3_aa: CASGPIRNTIYF
cdr3_nt: TGTGCTAGTGGTCCCATACGAAACACCATATATTTT

v_call: TRBV29-1
d_call: -
clone_size: many
j_call: TRBJ2-3
cdr3_aa: CSVGTKYTDTQYF
cdr3_nt: TGCAGCGTCGGGACAAAGTACACAGATACGCAGTATTTT

v_call: TRBV29-1
d_call: TRBD1
clone_size: -
j_call: TRBJ2-2
cdr3_aa: CSVTGSLANTGELFF
cdr3_nt: TGCAGCGTGACAGGGTCATTAGCGAACACCGGGGAGCTGTTTTTT

v_call: TRBV7-2
d_call: -
clone_size: many
j_call: TRBJ1-5
cdr3_aa: CASSTAEYQPQHF
cdr3_nt: TGTGCCAGCAGTACCGCGGAGTATCAGCCCCAGCATTTT

v_call: TRBV30
d_call: TRBD2
clone_size: many
j_call: TRBJ2-1
cdr3_aa: CAWSVETSGSDEQFF
cdr3_nt: TGTGCCTGGAGTGTCGAAACTAGCGGGAGCGATGAGCAGTTCTTC

v_call: TRBV27
d_call: -
clone_size: many
j_call: TRBJ2-5
cdr3_aa: CASSLLGQGQETQYF
cdr3_nt: TGTGCCAGCAGTTTATTGGGCCAGGGCCAAGAGACCCAGTACTTC

v_call: TRBV10-1
d_call: TRBD2
clone_size: -
j_call: TRBJ2-3
cdr3_aa: CASSPGLDTDTQYF
cdr3_nt: TGCGCCAGCAGCCCGGGACTAGACACAGATACGCAGTATTTT

v_call: TRBV6-2/TRBV6-3
d_call: TRBD2
clone_size: -
j_call: TRBJ2-2
cdr3_aa: CASSKGLNFRSTGELFF
cdr3_nt: TGTGCCAGCAGCAAGGGACTAAATTTCAGAAGCACCGGGGAGCTGTTTTTT

v_call: TRBV18
d_call: -
clone_size: few
j_call: TRBJ2-3
cdr3_aa: CASSLPSYGKTRDTQYF
cdr3_nt: TGTGCCAGCTCACTACCGTCGTACGGGAAAACCCGGGATACGCAGTATTTT

v_call: TRBV15
d_call: -
clone_size: many
j_call: TRBJ1-1
cdr3_aa: CATSRDVGMNTEAFF
cdr3_nt: TGTGCCACCAGCAGAGATGTGGGGATGAACACTGAAGCTTTCTTT

v_call: TRBV30
d_call: -
clone_size: many
j_call: TRBJ1-1
cdr3_aa: CAWSPLRNTEAFF
cdr3_nt: TGTGCCTGGAGCCCCCTCCGGAACACTGAAGCTTTCTTT

v_call: TRBV28
d_call: -
clone_size: -
j_call: TRBJ2-2
cdr3_aa: CASSAGTENTGELFF
cdr3_nt: TGTGCCAGCAGTGCCGGGACCGAAAACACCGGGGAGCTGTTTTTT

v_call: TRBV5-1
d_call: TRBD2
clone_size: few
j_call: TRBJ2-7
cdr3_aa: CASRTGGLATYEQYF
cdr3_nt: TGCGCCAGCAGAACCGGTGGACTAGCGACCTACGAGCAGTACTTC

v_call: TRBV5-1
d_call: TRBD2
clone_size: few
j_call: TRBJ2-7
cdr3_aa: CASSLGLALYEQYF
cdr3_nt: TGCGCCAGCAGCTTGGGACTAGCCCTATACGAGCAGTACTTC

v_call: TRBV28
d_call: -
clone_size: many
j_call: TRBJ1-1
cdr3_aa: CAHGGGPYTEAFF
cdr3_nt: TGTGCCCATGGGGGGGGACCGTACACTGAAGCTTTCTTT

v_call: TRBV7-8
d_call: -
clone_size: few
j_call: TRBJ2-7
cdr3_aa: CASSQIGSNYSYEQYF
cdr3_nt: TGTGCCAGCAGCCAGATAGGAAGCAATTACTCCTACGAGCAGTACTTC

v_call: TRBV30
d_call: -
clone_size: -
j_call: TRBJ2-7
cdr3_aa: CAWSVGGNTYEQYF
cdr3_nt: TGTGCCTGGAGTGTAGGGGGGAATACCTACGAGCAGTACTTC

v_call: TRBV30
d_call: -
clone_size: many
j_call: TRBJ1-2
cdr3_aa: CAWSGLLGYTF
cdr3_nt: TGTGCCTGGAGTGGACTCCTGGGCTACACCTTC

v_call: TRBV4-2
d_call: -
clone_size: few
j_call: TRBJ2-1
cdr3_aa: CASSQDSNNEQFF
cdr3_nt: TGTGCCAGCAGCCAAGACTCTAACAATGAGCAGTTCTTC

v_call: TRBV6-2/TRBV6-3
d_call: TRBD2
clone_size: -
j_call: TRBJ2-7
cdr3_aa: CASSLQTSGRQLAYEQYF
cdr3_nt: TGTGCCAGCAGCCTGCAGACTAGCGGGAGACAATTGGCGTACGAGCAGTACTTC

v_call: TRBV3-1
d_call: -
clone_size: many
j_call: TRBJ2-7
cdr3_aa: CASSQDPQAREQYF
cdr3_nt: TGTGCCAGCAGCCAAGATCCCCAGGCTCGGGAGCAGTACTTC

v_call: TRBV7-2
d_call: -
clone_size: few
j_call: TRBJ2-1
cdr3_aa: CASSRTDWTNEQFF
cdr3_nt: TGTGCCAGCAGCCGAACGGACTGGACTAATGAGCAGTTCTTC

v_call: TRBV28
d_call: -
clone_size: many
j_call: TRBJ1-2
cdr3_aa: CASRPTGYDGYTF
cdr3_nt: TGTGCCAGCAGGCCAACAGGGTACGATGGCTACACCTTC

v_call: TRBV3-1
d_call: -
clone_size: many
j_call: TRBJ2-6
cdr3_aa: CASSQAGAGANVLTF
cdr3_nt: TGTGCCAGCAGCCAGGCAGGGGCTGGGGCCAACGTCCTGACTTTC

v_call: TRBV29-1
d_call: TRBD1
clone_size: -
j_call: TRBJ2-7
cdr3_aa: CSVEKAGTGSYEQYF
cdr3_nt: TGCAGCGTTGAAAAAGCCGGGACAGGGTCCTACGAGCAGTACTTC

v_call: TRBV20-1
d_call: -
clone_size: -
j_call: TRBJ2-3
cdr3_aa: CSARGPADTQYF
cdr3_nt: TGCAGTGCTAGAGGTCCGGCAGATACGCAGTATTTT